The sequence of this TCR beta chain was determined in a study of blood T cells in healthy people across ages. Combining a sample-barcoded 5' primer with a J-beta primer mix, a second PCR ran for roughly 7 to 11 cycles. Every molecule of cDNA carried a tag from a template-switch adaptor with 12 random nucleotides. Each CDR3 protein is one row after TCRdb ran MiXCR on the 5' RACE reads. The sample consists of hundreds of thousands of distinct CDR3 sequences, roughly half of them appearing once. Regarding this clonotype: Here the CDR3 omits its conserved ending phenylalanine or tryptophan, so a read error is the likely source.

CDR3 length: 14 amino acids. Trimming stripped 0 bases from V and 2 bases from J, with 7 bases between. Per germline, CDR1 SGDLS and CDR2 YYNGEE. The receptor's source is a man between 60 and 75 years old in good health. Material: blood. The gene calls are TRBV9 and TRBJ2-3; possible D gene TRBD2, 5 bases. The CDR3 reads CASSVAAATDTQYC. For the CDR3, the DNA is TGTGCCAGCAGCGTAGCAGCGGCCACAGATACGCAGTATTGT.